The 29 T cell receptor beta chains below come from one sample, sequenced in a study of cytomegalovirus exposure and HLA in healthy donors. PCR used 60 Vbeta primers and 13 Jbeta primers. Clones were read by immunoSEQ multiplex PCR, and TCRdb kept only the in-frame ones, dropping some. The sample lists 140,000 or so clones, roughly 82% occurring once. The sequenced sample consisted of PBMCs. Receptor source: a male donor in good health and CMV-seronegative.

Points on this clone: The junction and the germline gene differ at one end; a read error may be behind it. The chain employs TRBV7-4 and TRBJ2-7; D is perhaps TRBD1 (5 bases). Germline assignment: CDR1 SGHVT and CDR2 SQSDAQ. The CDR3 runs to 17 residues. The DNA of the CDR3 is TGTGCCAGCAGCTTAGTGGTTCGGTTAGGGGATTCCTACGGGCAGTACTTC. This translates into CASSLVVRLGDSYGQYF.

This chain joins TRBV25-1 and TRBJ1-3; weak D call: TRBD1 (5 bases). The germline V and J ends were trimmed by 1 base and 0 bases, with 10 bases remaining between them. Looked up from germline, CDR1 is MGHDK and CDR2 is SYGVNS. CDR3 length: 16 amino acids. CDR3 protein: CASSEFYRSSGNTIYF. CDR3 DNA sequence: TGTGCCAGCAGTGAATTCTACAGGAGCTCTGGAAACACCATATATTTT.

This sequence joins TRBV2 and TRBJ2-7; a possible D gene is TRBD2 (6 bases). Germline-derived CDR1 and CDR2 are SNHLY and FYNNEI. CDR3 size: 15 residues. V lost 6 bases to trimming and J lost 6 bases, with 21 bases between them. CDR3 sequence: CASSPGLLPALEQYF. The CDR3 DNA sequence: TGTGCCAGCAGCCCGGGACTCCTCCCCGCCCTCGAGCAGTACTTC.

The V and J genes are TRBV5-1 and TRBJ2-3; TRBD2 matches at 8 bases. The germline V gene has CDR1 SGHRS and CDR2 YFSETQ. The V segment lost 2 bases and the J segment 0 bases; nucleotides outside the gene matches: 8. CDR3 length: 17 residues. CDR3 DNA sequence: TGCGCCAGCAGCTTTTTCAAGACTAGCGAAAGCACAGATACGCAGTATTTT. Its protein is CASSFFKTSESTDTQYF.

The V and J genes are TRBV27 and TRBJ1-6; the D gene is possibly TRBD1 (5 bases). Trimming took off 2 bases at V and 4 bases at J, with 21 bases between the two ends. The CDR3 length is 19 residues. The germline V gene has CDR1 MNHEY and CDR2 SMNVEV (reference sequence). The CDR3 bases are TGTGCCAGCAGTTTAGTCGTTTCTTCGGGGGTCAGTTATAATTCACCCCTCCACTTT. Protein product: CASSLVVSSGVSYNSPLHF.

This chain uses TRBV4-2 with TRBJ2-7, with D perhaps matching TRBD1 (5 bases). The V gene lost 0 bases and the J gene lost 7 bases, with 16 bases spanning the gap. Germline V lookup: CDR1 LGHNA, CDR2 YNFKEQ. The CDR3 is made up of 15 amino acids. The DNA for the CDR3 is TGTGCCAGCAGCCAAGATGTGGCAGGGTTCGGGGAGCAGTACTTC. It is translated as CASSQDVAGFGEQYF.

This chain connects TRBV5-4 to TRBJ2-5, with 11 bases fitting TRBD2. The length of the CDR3 is 15 residues. The germline V gene encodes CDR1 SGHNT and CDR2 YYREEE (reference sequence). J gave up 5 bases and V 3 bases, and 6 bases lay outside the gene matches. CDR3 DNA: TGTGCCAGCAGCTCCCGACTAGCGGGGAGGGAGACCCAGTACTTC. It translates to CASSSRLAGRETQYF.

V and J are TRBV9 and TRBJ1-2; weak D call: TRBD1 (5 bases). Per the germline V gene, CDR1 is SGDLS and CDR2 is YYNGEE. V was clipped by 0 bases and J by 4 bases, with 10 bases between them. The CDR3 loop spans 14 amino acids. DNA for the CDR3: TGTGCCAGCAGCGTAGCTACGGGGGGCTATGGCTACACCTTC. Protein sequence: CASSVATGGYGYTF.

The V call is TRBV6-5, the J call TRBJ2-1; 7 bases map to TRBD2. CDR3 length: 15 residues. CDR1 and CDR2 (germline): MNHEY, SVGAGI. V was clipped by 4 bases and J by 1 base; unmatched bases: 4. The DNA of the CDR3 is TGTGCCAGCAGTTTTCCCGGGGGGTCCTACAATGAGCAGTTCTTC. Protein: CASSFPGGSYNEQFF.

This clone appeared once. The rearrangement uses TRBV7-8 and TRBJ2-3, with D possibly matching TRBD2 (7 bases). Trimming took 5 bases from V and 2 from J, leaving 17 bases between them. CDR1 and CDR2 from the germline V gene are SGHVS and FQNEAQ. This CDR3 region has 16 residues. CDR3 loop: CASSRRRGGATDTQYF. CDR3 DNA sequence: TGTGCCAGCAGCCGTAGGCGAGGGGGGGCCACAGATACGCAGTATTTT.

The V call is TRBV2, the J call TRBJ2-5, with D possibly matching TRBD1 (6 bases). Matching the DNA end better, TRBJ2-7 makes the J call doubtful. This CDR3 is built from 17 residues. Germline CDR1 and CDR2: SNHLY and FYNNEI. In DNA form, the CDR3 reads TGTGCCAGCAGTGGCGATAGATCAGGGGCCGTCTCCTACGAGCAGTACTTC. Translating it yields CASSGDRSGAVSYEQYF.

This chain uses TRBV28 with TRBJ2-7, with D unresolved. V was pared by 5 bases and J by 2 bases, with 4 bases between. The CDR3 totals 11 residues. Germline CDR1 reads MDHEN; CDR2 reads SYDVKM. CDR3 sequence reads: CASSVTYEQYF. CDR3 DNA: TGTGCCAGCAGTGTTACCTACGAGCAGTACTTC. Full variable domain (remainder filled in from reference TRBV28 and TRBJ2-7): DVKVTQSSRYLVKRTGEKVFLECVQDMDHENMFWYRQDPGLGLRLIYFSYDVKMKEKGDIPEGYSVSREKKERFSLILESASTNQTSMYLCASSVTYEQYFGPGTRLTVT.

The chain links TRBV7-8 to TRBJ2-3; D gene uncertain. Trimming pared 5 bases from V and 0 bases from J, leaving 9 bases between. Germline V gene lookup returns CDR1 SGHVS and CDR2 FQNEAQ. This CDR3 spans 14 amino acids. The CDR3 region is CASSITFSTDTQYF. The CDR3 DNA reads TGTGCCAGCAGCATCACATTTAGCACAGATACGCAGTATTTT.

V is TRBV6-4 and J is TRBJ2-1, with 9 bases matching TRBD2. CDR1 and CDR2 (germline): MRHNA, SNTAGT. Trimming cost V 0 bases and J 8 bases; bases outside gene matches: 5. This CDR3 region has 15 residues. The CDR3 is CASSDSSGSSDEQFF. The CDR3 DNA reads TGTGCCAGCAGTGACTCTAGCGGGAGTAGTGATGAGCAGTTCTTC.

In DNA form, the CDR3 reads TGTGCCAGCAGTTCTACTAGCGCCCTCTACAATGAGCAGTTCTTC. Protein product: CASSSTSALYNEQFF. V and J are TRBV7-6 and TRBJ2-1, with 7 bases identical to TRBD2. Germline V lookup: CDR1 SGHVS, CDR2 FNYEAQ. This CDR3 is 15 amino acids long. J gave up 3 bases and V 6 bases, and 8 bases lay outside the gene matches.

The chain links TRBV28 to TRBJ2-5, with a tentative D call TRBD1 (6 bases). Germline-derived CDR1 and CDR2 are MDHEN and SYDVKM. V was trimmed by 2 bases and J by 1 base, leaving 23 bases between them. This CDR3 has 19 residues. Here the CDR3 reads CASSLSPHTPTGSQETQYF. The CDR3 bases are TGTGCCAGCAGTTTAAGCCCCCACACCCCCACAGGGTCCCAAGAGACCCAGTACTTC.

The rearrangement uses TRBV4-2 and TRBJ1-4, with TRBD1 as a possible D gene (5 bases). Trimming cost V 2 bases and J 0 bases, with 7 bases left between them. In germline, CDR1 is LGHNA, CDR2 YNFKEQ. The CDR3 runs to 15 residues. The CDR3, as DNA: TGTGCCAGCAGCCAACCGACAGCAACTAATGAAAAACTGTTTTTT. It encodes CASSQPTATNEKLFF.

V usage is TRBV19 and J usage is TRBJ2-7, with 8 bases matching TRBD1. The junction had 13 bases not matched to a gene; V was cut back by 5 bases and J by 4 bases. Per germline, CDR1 LNHDA and CDR2 SQIVND (reference sequence). The CDR3 is 16 residues long. As DNA, the CDR3 is TGTGCCAGTAGTGGTTACGGCGGGACAGGAACATACGAGCAGTACTTC. Protein product: CASSGYGGTGTYEQYF. The full variable domain, with the rest looked up from reference TRBV19 and TRBJ2-7, is DGGITQSPKYLFRKEGQNVTLSCEQNLNHDAMYWYRQDPGQGLRLIYYSQIVNDFQKGDIAEGYSVSREKKESFPLTVTSAQKNPTAFYLCASSGYGGTGTYEQYFGPGTRLTVT.

This clone appeared a few times. V is TRBV5-1 and J is TRBJ2-7, with 9 bases identical to TRBD1. J gave up 6 bases and V 0 bases, and 7 bases lay outside the gene matches. The CDR3 totals 15 residues. From germline, CDR1 is SGHRS and CDR2 YFSETQ. The CDR3 is CASSLEGTGNFEQYF. CDR3 bases: TGCGCCAGCAGCTTGGAGGGGACAGGGAATTTCGAGCAGTACTTC.

The chain carries TRBV5-1 and TRBJ2-5, with a weak D call TRBD1 (6 bases). V was shortened by 4 bases and J by 2 bases, with 15 bases between the two germline ends. In germline, CDR1 is SGHRS, CDR2 YFSETQ. The CDR3 covers 15 residues. CDR3 residues: CASSPHTGLQETQYF. The CDR3 DNA follows: TGCGCCAGCAGCCCGCATACAGGGTTGCAAGAGACCCAGTACTTC. Combining the CDR3 with reference TRBV5-1 and TRBJ2-5 gives the whole variable domain KAGVTQTPRYLIKTRGQQVTLSCSPISGHRSVSWYQQTPGQGLQFLFEYFSETQRNKGNFPGRFSGRQFSNSRSEMNVSTLELGDSALYLCASSPHTGLQETQYFGPGTRLLVL.

J is TRBJ1-5 and V is TRBV28; no firm D call. This CDR3 spans 15 amino acids. CDR1 is MDHEN, CDR2 SYDVKM, per germline. V lost 2 bases and J 2 bases, leaving 10 bases between the germline ends. The CDR3 protein is CASSLAGMGNQPQHF. The CDR3 nucleotides read TGTGCCAGCAGTTTAGCAGGAATGGGCAATCAGCCCCAGCATTTT.

V is TRBV9 and J is TRBJ1-2, with 7 bases matching TRBD1. The V and J ends lost 3 bases and 4 bases, in that order; junction bases with no gene match: 3. The germline gives CDR1 SGDLS, CDR2 YYNGEE. This CDR3 region has 13 residues. The CDR3 loop reads CASSAQGGYGYTF. The CDR3 coding sequence is TGTGCCAGCAGCGCGCAGGGGGGCTATGGCTACACCTTC.

The V call is TRBV4-1, the J call TRBJ1-2; the D gene is possibly TRBD1 (5 bases). V lost 4 bases and J lost 5, with 17 bases in between. Per the germline V gene, CDR1 is MGHRA and CDR2 is YSYEKL. The CDR3 spans 15 residues. The CDR3: CASSRLTGDRYGYTF. As DNA, the CDR3 is TGCGCCAGCAGCCGACTAACGGGGGATCGGTATGGCTACACCTTC.

This chain joins TRBV19 and TRBJ1-1; TRBD1 agrees at 10 bases. J gave up 3 bases and V 6 bases, and 7 bases lay outside the gene matches. The germline V gene has CDR1 LNHDA and CDR2 SQIVND (reference sequence). The CDR3 consists of 15 residues. Written as DNA, the CDR3 is TGTGCCAGTAGCTCGGGACAGGGGATGGACACTGAAGCTTTCTTT. Protein product: CASSSGQGMDTEAFF.

The gene calls are TRBV18 and TRBJ1-3, with a tentative D call TRBD1 (5 bases). Germline V CDR1 and CDR2: KGHSH, LQKENI. Trimming shortened V by 3 bases and J by 1 base, and 13 bases separated the two germline ends. The CDR3 contains 16 residues. CDR3 nucleotide sequence: TGTGCCAGCTCACCGCTCGACGGGGGGTCTGGAAACACCATATATTTT. It is translated as CASSPLDGGSGNTIYF.

This clone was picked up a small number of times. The chain employs TRBV12-5 and TRBJ2-3; TRBD2 aligns across 10 bases. The CDR3 loop spans 14 amino acids. J gave up 6 bases and V 6 bases, and 6 bases lay outside the gene matches. Per germline, CDR1 LGHNT and CDR2 FRNRAP. For the CDR3, the DNA is TGTGCTAGTGGCCTCACGGGACTAGCGGATACGCAGTATTTT. It is translated as CASGLTGLADTQYF.

CDR3 DNA: TGTGCCAGTAGTCCCGGGACAGGTTACAATGAGCAGTTCTTC. Protein product: CASSPGTGYNEQFF. This chain links TRBV19 with TRBJ2-1, with 8 bases matching TRBD1. Trimming took 5 bases from V and 4 from J; bases not matched to a gene: 4. This CDR3 region has 14 residues. Germline V gene sequence: CDR1 LNHDA, CDR2 SQIVND (reference sequence).

The chain combines TRBV7-2 with TRBJ2-4, with D tentatively TRBD1 (5 bases). The CDR3 runs to 14 residues. Germline values: CDR1 SGHTA, CDR2 FQGNSA. Trimming took off 1 base at V and 3 bases at J, with 7 bases between the two ends. CDR3 in amino acids: CASSLGGLKNIQYF. CDR3 coding DNA: TGTGCCAGCAGCTTAGGGGGCCTCAAAAACATTCAGTACTTC.

V usage is TRBV9 and J usage is TRBJ2-1; 10 bases are a match to TRBD2. Germline V gene data show CDR1 as SGDLS and CDR2 as YYNGEE. J gave up 9 bases and V 5 bases, and 5 bases lay outside the gene matches. The CDR3 consists of 13 residues. CDR3 sequence reads: CASRAGGRGEQFF. The CDR3 nucleotides read TGTGCCAGCAGAGCGGGAGGGCGTGGTGAGCAGTTCTTC.